Below, 18 T cell receptor beta chains from the same sample are listed, as sequenced in a study of regulatory T cells in long-lasting Graves disease. Building the TCR beta libraries relied on iRepertoire HTBI primers, and CDR3 regions underwent Arm-PCR. TCRdb analysed the multiplex PCR reads with MiXCR anew, one entry per CDR3 protein. The data show roughly 430,000 distinct CDR3 sequences, 16% seen once. Sample time point: newly diagnosed GD, antithyroid drugs for less than 3 months. The TCR library was prepared using RNA isolated from PBMCs. This same sample was also taken into another study, of T cells in Graves' hyperthyroidism and ophthalmopathy.

The source was peripheral blood mononuclear cells (PBMCs), collected at new diagnosis, from a patient treated with antithyroid drugs. The receptors come from a woman aged 25 to 39 with Graves disease.

At least ten counts were recorded for this clonotype. The chain joins TRBV20-1 to TRBJ2-5; 12 bases agree with TRBD2. The CDR3 runs 14 residues. Germline V gene data show CDR1 as DFQATT and CDR2 as SNEGSKA (reference sequence). The CDR3 sequence is CSAGTSGSPGTQYF. The CDR3 nucleotides are TGCAGCGCAGGGACTAGCGGGTCCCCTGGGACCCAGTACTTC.

The sample holds many counts of this clonotype. The chain links TRBV28 to TRBJ1-1; D unclear. Trimming stripped 7 bases from V and 8 bases from J, with 11 bases between. The CDR3 runs 11 residues. Per germline, CDR1 MDHEN and CDR2 SYDVKM. The CDR3 sequence: CASTSTREAFF. The CDR3, as DNA: TGTGCCAGCACCTCAACCAGGGAAGCTTTCTTT. Full variable domain (remainder filled in from reference TRBV28 and TRBJ1-1): DVKVTQSSRYLVKRTGEKVFLECVQDMDHENMFWYRQDPGLGLRLIYFSYDVKMKEKGDIPEGYSVSREKKERFSLILESASTNQTSMYLCASTSTREAFFGQGTRLTVV.

This clonotype showed up just a few times. The rearrangement links TRBV9 to TRBJ2-3; D is possibly TRBD2 (6 bases). This CDR3 is built from 15 residues. V lost 3 bases and J 6 bases, leaving 17 bases between the germline ends. Germline CDR1 SGDLS, CDR2 YYNGEE. CDR3 in amino acids: CASSGRTIAGDTQYF. The CDR3, as DNA: TGTGCCAGCAGCGGGCGAACTATCGCGGGGGATACGCAGTATTTT.

The chain recombines TRBV24-1 with TRBJ2-1; D tentatively reads TRBD1 or TRBD2 (5 bases each). The V end was cut by 10 bases, the J end by 2 bases, with 5 bases between. The germline V gene has CDR1 KGHDR and CDR2 SFDVKD. This CDR3 contains 11 residues. CDR3 coding DNA: TGTGCCACGGGGGCCTACAATGAGCAGTTCTTC. Amino acids: CATGAYNEQFF.

Only a few counts were recorded for this clonotype. This chain links TRBV9 with TRBJ2-2; TRBD1 matches at 8 bases. Trimming removed 4 bases from V and 5 bases from J; junction bases left unmatched: 7. This CDR3 has 15 residues. Germline V lookup: CDR1 SGDLS, CDR2 YYNGEE. CDR3 nucleotide sequence: TGTGCCAGCAGCATTCGACAGGGGACGACCGGGGAGCTGTTTTTT. It codes for CASSIRQGTTGELFF. Full variable domain (rest looked up from reference TRBV9 and TRBJ2-2): DSGVTQTPKHLITATGQRVTLRCSPRSGDLSVYWYQQSLDQGLQFLIQYYNGEERAKGNILERFSAQQFPDLHSELNLSSLELGDSALYFCASSIRQGTTGELFFGEGSRLTVL.

Many counts were recorded for this clonotype. This chain uses TRBV29-1 with TRBJ1-5, with TRBD1 identical over 9 bases. The germline gives CDR1 SQVTM, CDR2 ANQGSEA. With 5 bases clipped from V and 4 bases from J, the junction kept 9 bases outside the gene matches. The CDR3 covers 15 residues. This CDR3 reads CSVRTSGQGNQPQHF. The CDR3 nucleotides read TGCAGCGTTCGGACCTCGGGACAGGGAAATCAGCCCCAGCATTTT.

V usage is TRBV19 and J usage is TRBJ2-3, with 11 bases lining up with TRBD2. V lost 4 bases and J lost 5; bases outside the gene matches: 5. Germline V gene sequence: CDR1 LNHDA, CDR2 SQIVND (reference sequence). This CDR3 contains 15 residues. The CDR3, as DNA: TGTGCCAGTAGTACCGGGACTAGCGGACGAGATACGCAGTATTTT. As protein: CASSTGTSGRDTQYF.

This clonotype was seen many times. The chain has TRBV27 and TRBJ2-1; D assignment may be TRBD1 or TRBD2 (5 bases each). CDR1 and CDR2 (germline): MNHEY, SMNVEV (reference sequence). There are 14 residues in the CDR3. V dropped 6 bases and J dropped 0 bases, with 9 bases sitting between them. CDR3 sequence: CASSGASSYNEQFF. The CDR3 nucleotides read TGTGCCAGCAGCGGGGCGAGCTCCTACAATGAGCAGTTCTTC.

This clonotype appeared many times. The chain combines TRBV30 with TRBJ2-3; 8 nucleotides align to TRBD1. The CDR3 has 15 amino acids. Looked up from germline, CDR1 is GTSNPN and CDR2 is SVGIG (reference sequence). Germline trimming cut 1 base from V and 1 base from J; bases unmatched to any gene: 4. CDR3 sequence: CAWSAQTGGTDTQYF. The CDR3, as DNA: TGTGCCTGGAGTGCCCAGACAGGGGGCACAGATACGCAGTATTTT.

This sequence joins TRBV20-1 and TRBJ2-1; D perhaps matches TRBD2 (6 bases). The germline CDR1 and CDR2 sequences are DFQATT and SNEGSKA (reference sequence). V was pared by 2 bases and J by 10 bases, with 21 bases between. CDR3 length: 15 residues. The CDR3 DNA reads as TGCAGTGCTAGAATCCCCCGAGGACCTAGCGCCGAGCAGTTCTTC. Its translation is CSARIPRGPSAEQFF.

Only a few counts were recorded for this clonotype. The chain couples TRBV7-9 to TRBJ1-5, with D unresolved. In germline, CDR1 is SEHNR, CDR2 FQNEAQ (reference sequence). The CDR3 totals 14 residues. Trimming took 5 bases from V and 6 from J, leaving 14 bases between them. CDR3 in DNA: TGTGCCAGCAGCCCAGGAGAGGGATTTCAGCCCCAGCATTTT. Protein sequence: CASSPGEGFQPQHF.

This clonotype was seen at least ten times. The chain recombines TRBV6-9 with TRBJ2-3; 7 nucleotides match TRBD2. Germline loops: CDR1 MNHGY, CDR2 SVAAGI. This CDR3 comprises 16 residues. The trim removed 2 bases at V and 1 base at J, leaving 6 bases unmatched. In DNA, the CDR3 is TGTGCCAGCAGTTATCTATCCCGGGAGGGCACAGATACGCAGTATTTT. Amino acid sequence: CASSYLSREGTDTQYF.

The chain links TRBV6-1 to TRBJ2-7; D is perhaps TRBD2 (6 bases). The length of the CDR3 is 14 residues. The ends were cut back, 4 bases at V and 7 bases at J, with 17 bases in the middle. Germline CDR1 reads MNHNS; CDR2 reads SASEGT. The CDR3 bases are TGTGCCAGCAGTGGGACGCAGGTTGCGGGAGAGCAGTACTTC. It yields the protein CASSGTQVAGEQYF.

This clonotype was observed a handful of times. V gene TRBV19 combines with J gene TRBJ2-1, with 8 bases identical to TRBD2. V lost 6 bases to trimming and J lost 2 bases; unmatched junction nucleotides: 3. Germline V gene lookup returns CDR1 LNHDA and CDR2 SQIVND (reference sequence). The CDR3 spans 14 residues. CDR3 DNA sequence: TGTGCCAGTAGAAAGCGGGAGACCTACAATGAGCAGTTCTTC. As protein: CASRKRETYNEQFF.

This clonotype was detected ten times or more. The chain combines TRBV27 with TRBJ1-2; D uncertain. CDR3 size: 13 residues. Germline CDR1 and CDR2: MNHEY and SMNVEV (reference sequence). V lost 0 bases and J lost 8, with 10 bases in between. The chain's CDR3 is CASSLSLLGGYTF. CDR3 DNA: TGTGCCAGCAGTTTATCGCTCTTAGGCGGCTACACCTTC.

This clonotype has a count of ten or more. The chain links TRBV5-5 to TRBJ2-7; 10 nucleotides agree with TRBD1. In germline, CDR1 is SGHKS, CDR2 YYEKEE (reference sequence). The CDR3 consists of 14 residues. The J segment lost 4 bases and the V segment lost 3 bases, leaving 4 bases of the junction unmatched. CDR3 DNA sequence: TGTGCCAGCAGCTACGGACAGGGGGTATACGAGCAGTACTTC. This gives the protein CASSYGQGVYEQYF.

This chain links TRBV10-3 with TRBJ1-1; D is undetermined. Trimming removed 10 bases at V and 5 bases at J, with 14 bases between. Germline CDR1 is ENHRY and CDR2 is SYGVKD. The CDR3 extends over 12 amino acids. The CDR3 bases are TGTGCCACCGGCCGGGATAAGACTGAAGCTTTCTTT. Protein sequence: CATGRDKTEAFF.

The V call is TRBV4-1, the J call TRBJ2-7, with 10 bases that match TRBD2. There are 14 residues in the CDR3. Germline CDR1 and CDR2: MGHRA and YSYEKL. V shed 5 bases and J 2 bases; nucleotides not matched to a gene: 3. In DNA, the CDR3 is TGCGCCAGCAGCGCCGGGACTAGCGCCTACGAGCAGTACTTC. This translates into CASSAGTSAYEQYF.